This passage covers 11 T cell receptor beta chains from one sample sequenced in a study of T cells in Graves' hyperthyroidism and ophthalmopathy. RNA transcripts provided the source from which TCR beta CDR3 regions were amplified. With the HTBI primer set, the TCR CDR3 went through a first round of RT-PCR. TCRdb re-called the multiplex PCR reads with MiXCR, one entry per CDR3 protein. Of about 320,000 distinct CDR3 sequences listed, roughly 17% were seen once; the top ten hold approximately 33%. The sample was blood. The source is a man younger than 40 with Graves' hyperthyroidism.

This clonotype was detected a few times. CDR3 in DNA: TGCGCCAGCAGCTTATCCATCGGGGACACTGAAGCTTTCTTT. Its translation is CASSLSIGDTEAFF. The chain uses TRBV5-1 and TRBJ1-1; D unresolved. V was shortened by 2 bases and J by 3 bases, with 11 bases between the two germline ends. CDR1 is SGHRS, CDR2 YFSETQ, per germline. The CDR3 sequence is 14 residues long.

This clonotype was seen ten or more times. The chain couples TRBV5-1 to TRBJ2-3; D not resolved. Trimming removed 4 bases at V and 5 bases at J, with 5 bases between. The CDR3 length is 11 residues. The germline V gene has CDR1 SGHRS and CDR2 YFSETQ. The CDR3 sequence is CASSNEDTQYF. The CDR3 DNA follows: TGCGCCAGCAGCAACGAAGATACGCAGTATTTT.

V usage is TRBV5-1 and J usage is TRBJ1-3; D possibly corresponds to TRBD1 (6 bases). CDR1 is SGHRS, CDR2 YFSETQ, per germline. This CDR3 comprises 14 residues. Trimming took off 0 bases at V and 4 bases at J, with 8 bases between the two ends. The CDR3 nucleotides read TGCGCCAGCAGCTTGGCCGGGGGCGGAAACACCATATATTTT. The encoded protein is CASSLAGGGNTIYF.

The chain employs TRBV29-1 and TRBJ2-1, with 15 bases aligning to TRBD2. Germline-derived CDR1 and CDR2 are SQVTM and ANQGSEA. V dropped 6 bases and J dropped 4; count of bases not matched to a gene: 7. CDR3 size: 16 residues. CDR3 residues: CSVRGTSGRLYNEQFF. The CDR3 DNA is TGCAGCGTCCGCGGGACTAGCGGGAGGCTTTACAATGAGCAGTTCTTC.

The chain is built from TRBV24-1 and TRBJ2-2; D is ambiguous. Between the trimmed V and J ends, which lost 0 bases and 2 bases, there was a span of 9 bases. CDR3 length equals 16 residues. Per the germline V gene, CDR1 is KGHDR and CDR2 is SFDVKD. The CDR3 nucleotides read TGTGCCACCAGTGATTTGCCGGCGGTAAACACCGGGGAGCTGTTTTTT. As protein: CATSDLPAVNTGELFF.

This clonotype was detected many times. The chain recombines TRBV28 with TRBJ2-2; 10 nucleotides line up with TRBD1. This CDR3 comprises 15 residues. The V gene end was trimmed by 6 bases and the J gene end by 6 bases; junction bases not matched to a gene: 7. Germline CDR1 reads MDHEN; CDR2 reads SYDVKM. The CDR3 coding sequence is TGTGCCAGCAGACCAGGACAGGGGGAGGCCGGGGAGCTGTTTTTT. This translates into CASRPGQGEAGELFF.

This clonotype was counted between two and nine times. This chain uses TRBV27 with TRBJ1-6; D not resolved. V lost 4 bases to trimming and J lost 13 bases, with 20 bases between them. The CDR3 has 15 amino acids. Germline V lookup: CDR1 MNHEY, CDR2 SMNVEV (reference sequence). The CDR3: CASSSYRAPKVPLHF. CDR3 DNA sequence: TGTGCCAGCAGTTCTTACCGGGCCCCTAAGGTCCCCCTCCACTTT.

The V gene is TRBV19, the J gene TRBJ2-5; perhaps TRBD2 as D (5 bases). Looked up from germline, CDR1 is LNHDA and CDR2 is SQIVND (reference sequence). This CDR3 is built from 15 residues. V dropped 11 bases and J dropped 5 bases, with 24 bases sitting between them. The CDR3 reads CAAYGWTSSGETQYF. The CDR3 DNA follows: TGTGCCGCCTACGGGTGGACTTCCTCCGGGGAGACCCAGTACTTC.

This clonotype has at least ten counts. The chain has TRBV10-3 and TRBJ2-3, with 14 bases matching TRBD2. The CDR3 totals 17 residues. Germline lookup yields CDR1 ENHRY and CDR2 SYGVKD. The V and J ends lost 0 bases and 5 bases, in that order; junction bases with no gene match: 4. CDR3 protein: CAISESMGLAGEDTQYF. The CDR3, as DNA: TGTGCCATCAGTGAGTCGATGGGACTAGCGGGAGAAGATACGCAGTATTTT.

Only a few counts were recorded for this clonotype. This chain connects TRBV7-9 to TRBJ2-7; D is undetermined. Trimming shortened V by 1 base and J by 4 bases, and 11 bases separated the two germline ends. Germline loops: CDR1 SEHNR, CDR2 FQNEAQ (reference sequence). The CDR3 totals 14 residues. This CDR3 is CASSLGDARYEQYF. The CDR3, as DNA: TGTGCCAGCAGCTTAGGGGATGCTAGATACGAGCAGTACTTC.

The J gene is TRBJ1-1, the V gene TRBV28, with D possibly being TRBD1 (6 bases). The CDR3 is made up of 12 amino acids. The V gene's germline CDR1 is MDHEN and CDR2 SYDVKM. V lost 3 bases, J lost 9 bases, and 11 bases lay in between. For the CDR3, the DNA is TGTGCCAGCAGTTTTTCGGGACAAAAAGCTTTCTTT. It codes for CASSFSGQKAFF.